The sequence of this T cell receptor beta chain was determined in a study of blood T cell repertoires in COVID-19. Study context: COVID-19 samples, acute and convalescent, were from the United States, Italy and Spain. Sample material is recorded as cDNA or gDNA derived from T cells, B-cell-depleted T cells, or PBMCs.

This CDR3 comprises 13 residues. Trimming took 5 bases from V and 7 from J; bases not matched to a gene: 1. The authors' processing: Amplifying reference gene primers gave estimates of nucleated cell counts. Clones were sequenced by immunoSEQ multiplex PCR, and TCRdb holds only the in-frame ones, with some missing. That table is the source of V, J and clone size, and D and trimming were worked out from the DNA. The sample carries about 78,000 clones, more than 75% recorded once. The TCR sequence derives from a man aged 50 to 60 with active or convalescent COVID-19. The sequenced sample consisted of peripheral blood. This chain connects TRBV12-3 or TRBV12-4 to TRBJ1-6; 8 nucleotides align to TRBD1. The DNA for the CDR3 is TGTGCCAGCAGTCGACAGGGGAATTCACCCCTCCACTTT. Translated: CASSRQGNSPLHF.